This TCR beta chain emerged from a study of T cell responses to AZD1222 COVID-19 vaccine. Produced via immunoSEQ multiplex PCR; TCRdb's table is partial and in-frame only. The sample lists about 120,000 clones, over 75% occurring once. Worth noting for this clone: Its antigen is currently unknown.

The CDR3 is made up of 15 amino acids. CDR1 is MNHEY, CDR2 SVGEGT, per germline. V dropped 5 bases and J dropped 2 bases, with 15 bases sitting between them. Study-wide findings and caveats: Baseline seropositives among AZD1222 recipients totaled only 5 to 7.

The specimen was peripheral blood, collected on day 0 of MenACWY control vaccination. The chain is built from TRBV6-2 or TRBV6-3 and TRBJ1-2; D might be TRBD1 (6 bases). The TCR originated in an adult in good health. In DNA, the CDR3 is TGTGCCAGCAGTCCCGCGGGGGCGCGGAACTATGGCTACACCTTC. This codes for CASSPAGARNYGYTF.